Sequencing of this T cell receptor (beta chain) was carried out in a study of blood T cells in healthy people across ages. The second PCR ran roughly 7 to 12 cycles with a sample-barcoded 5' primer and J-beta primers. From the 5' RACE reads, TCRdb called clonotypes with MiXCR, one entry per CDR3 protein. The data hold roughly 900,000 distinct CDR3 sequences, with 29% observed a single time. With regard to this clonotype: Its cognate antigen is unknown.

Whole-study findings and limits: The authors considered diversity estimates from one million T cells to be underestimates. It was found that TCR beta diversity correlated strongly with the percentage of naive T cells.

The origin of this receptor is an elderly woman in good health. The sample taken for sequencing was blood.

The CDR3 DNA sequence: TGCAGCGTTGAAGTGAGTCCCCTCCAAGAGACCCAGTACTTC. Protein sequence: CSVEVSPLQETQYF. V usage is TRBV29-1 and J usage is TRBJ2-5; D is unclear. The CDR3 runs 14 residues. Germline V gene lookup returns CDR1 SQVTM and CDR2 ANQGSEA. V was trimmed by 1 base and J by 1 base, leaving 10 bases between them.